These 22 T cell receptor beta chains originate from one sample sequenced in a study of cytotoxic CD8 clonotypes in ibrutinib-treated CLL. TCRdb keeps only in-frame clones here, not all; method: immunoSEQ multiplex PCR. The sample has 200,000 to 250,000 clones; around 70% are singletons. The sample here was PBMCs, taken after 24 months of ibrutinib treatment. The receptors stem from a human donor with chronic lymphocytic leukemia.

J is TRBJ2-3 and V is TRBV28; TRBD1 aligns across 7 bases. V lost 0 bases to trimming and J lost 5 bases; unmatched junction nucleotides: 5. The CDR3 length is 15 residues. Germline V gene lookup returns CDR1 MDHEN and CDR2 SYDVKM. The chain's CDR3 is CASSLWTGSRDTQYF. CDR3 bases: TGTGCCAGCAGTTTATGGACAGGGAGCCGAGATACGCAGTATTTT.

This clone was counted once. The chain links TRBV6-5 to TRBJ1-1; weak D call: TRBD1 (5 bases). With 5 bases removed from V and 4 bases from J, the gap between germline ends came to 14 bases. CDR3 length: 14 residues. The germline V gene encodes CDR1 MNHEY and CDR2 SVGAGI. The CDR3 nucleotides are TGTGCCAGCAGTATGGCGGGGGATATCACTGAAGCTTTCTTT. It specifies CASSMAGDITEAFF.

This clone appeared once. The CDR3 DNA sequence: TGTGCCAGCAGCTTCCCGGGAGAGACCCAGTACTTC. It encodes CASSFPGETQYF. The chain links TRBV6-5 to TRBJ2-5, with D uncertain. The CDR3 length is 12 residues. Trimming stripped 6 bases from V and 4 bases from J, with 9 bases between. Germline V gene lookup returns CDR1 MNHEY and CDR2 SVGAGI.

The chain recombines TRBV28 with TRBJ2-1, with D perhaps TRBD2 (5 bases). CDR1 and CDR2 (germline): MDHEN, SYDVKM. The CDR3 has 12 residues. Trimming took off 8 bases at V and 7 bases at J, with 12 bases between the two ends. As DNA, the CDR3 is TGTGCCAGCGGGCGGAGGCTGAATGAGCAGTTCTTC. This gives the protein CASGRRLNEQFF.

The table lists this clone with a few counts. V usage is TRBV29-1 and J usage is TRBJ2-1; D remains unclear. This CDR3 is built from 11 residues. Germline V gene sequence: CDR1 SQVTM, CDR2 ANQGSEA. V was trimmed by 1 base and J by 7 bases, leaving 5 bases between them. The CDR3 sequence is CSVEGRNEQFF. The CDR3 DNA sequence: TGCAGCGTTGAAGGCAGGAATGAGCAGTTCTTC.

The J gene is TRBJ1-4, the V gene TRBV7-3; possibly TRBD1 for D (6 bases). Between the trimmed V and J ends, which lost 5 bases and 6 bases, there was a span of 16 bases. Looked up from germline, CDR1 is SGHTA and CDR2 is FQGTGA. CDR3 size: 15 residues. In DNA, the CDR3 is TGTGCCAGCAGCCACAATGGCCGGACAGATGAAAAACTGTTTTTT. Residues: CASSHNGRTDEKLFF. The full variable domain, rest sourced from reference TRBV7-3 and TRBJ1-4, is GAGVSQTPSNKVTEKGKYVELRCDPISGHTALYWYRQSLGQGPEFLIYFQGTGAADDSGLPNDRFFAVRPEGSVSTLKIQRTERGDSAVYLCASSHNGRTDEKLFFGSGTQLSVL.

The CDR3: CASSDLGQGNTGELFF. The CDR3 DNA follows: TGTGCCAGCAGTGATCTCGGACAGGGCAACACCGGGGAGCTGTTTTTT. The genes are TRBV6-4 and TRBJ2-2; 8 positions agree with TRBD1. Trimming removed 3 bases from V and 2 bases from J; junction bases left unmatched: 5. CDR1 is MRHNA and CDR2 is SNTAGT in the germline V gene. This CDR3 has 16 amino acids.

The table lists this clone with a few counts. The V and J genes are TRBV10-3 and TRBJ1-1, with 7 bases identical to TRBD1. The CDR3 contains 13 residues. The V and J ends lost 10 bases and 5 bases, in that order; junction bases with no gene match: 10. Germline V CDR1 and CDR2: ENHRY, SYGVKD. Written as DNA, the CDR3 is TGTGCCAACGCTCCGACAGGGAGGACTGAAGCTTTCTTT. This codes for CANAPTGRTEAFF.

The chain links TRBV7-3 to TRBJ2-2; TRBD2 agrees at 8 bases. CDR1 and CDR2 from the germline V gene are SGHTA and FQGTGA. The CDR3 consists of 15 residues. Trimming cost V 8 bases and J 0 bases; bases outside gene matches: 5. The CDR3 here is CASGTLAANTGELFF. CDR3 nucleotide sequence: TGTGCCAGCGGAACACTAGCGGCGAACACCGGGGAGCTGTTTTTT.

The V gene is TRBV18, the J gene TRBJ2-7; no reliable D call. V was cut by 3 bases and J by 2 bases, with 14 bases left in between. The CDR3 is 15 residues long. In germline, CDR1 is KGHSH, CDR2 LQKENI. Written as DNA, the CDR3 is TGTGCCAGCTCACCCCCCTCTTCAGGCGCCTACGAGCAGTACTTC. Protein product: CASSPPSSGAYEQYF.

The chain carries TRBV27 and TRBJ2-2; 7 bases agree with TRBD1. The CDR3 length is 17 residues. Per the germline V gene, CDR1 is MNHEY and CDR2 is SMNVEV (reference sequence). Losses at the gene ends were 5 bases for V and 1 base for J; bases not matched to a gene: 10. Here the CDR3 reads CASSIRGGHRNTGELFF. The CDR3 DNA reads TGTGCCAGCAGTATAAGAGGGGGCCACCGGAACACCGGGGAGCTGTTTTTT.

This rearrangement joins TRBV11-3 to TRBJ2-1; TRBD2 matches 10 bases. CDR1 SGHNT and CDR2 YENEEA come from the germline V gene. With 5 bases clipped from V and 2 bases from J, the junction kept 9 bases outside the gene matches. The CDR3 is 17 residues long. The CDR3 loop is CASSPSLLAGTYNEQFF. The CDR3 DNA reads TGTGCCAGCAGCCCCTCCTTACTAGCGGGAACCTACAATGAGCAGTTCTTC.

This clone turned up a few times. The J gene is TRBJ1-5, the V gene TRBV6-6, with D possibly TRBD1 on 5 matching bases. The CDR3 runs 13 residues. CDR1 and CDR2 from the germline V gene are MNHNY and SVGAGI (reference sequence). V gave up 5 bases and J gave up 7 bases, with 12 bases separating them. The CDR3 DNA sequence: TGTGCCAGCAGTCACGGGGGGTTCCAGCCCCAGCATTTT. Protein product: CASSHGGFQPQHF.

The rearrangement uses TRBV4-2 and TRBJ2-7; D remains ambiguous. Germline loops: CDR1 LGHNA, CDR2 YNFKEQ. The CDR3 totals 14 residues. Trimming cost V 1 base and J 0 bases, with 7 bases left between them. CDR3 residues: CASSQGSGSYEQYF. The CDR3 DNA is TGTGCCAGCAGCCAAGGTTCGGGCTCCTACGAGCAGTACTTC.

The V gene is TRBV28, the J gene TRBJ1-1; D not resolved. The germline V and J ends were trimmed by 2 bases and 6 bases, with 7 bases remaining between them. The CDR3 is 12 amino acids. The germline gives CDR1 MDHEN, CDR2 SYDVKM. The CDR3 coding sequence is TGTGCCAGCAGTTTACTCGTGGCTGAAGCTTTCTTT. Amino acids: CASSLLVAEAFF.

The rearrangement joins TRBV29-1 to TRBJ1-5; D may be TRBD1 (6 bases). The germline V and J ends were trimmed by 6 bases and 1 base, with 16 bases remaining between them. CDR1 and CDR2 from the germline V gene are SQVTM and ANQGSEA. This CDR3 contains 15 residues. In DNA, the CDR3 is TGCAGCGTCACCTTGGAGGGGGGCAGCAATCAGCCCCAGCATTTT. This codes for CSVTLEGGSNQPQHF.

The chain recombines TRBV7-8 with TRBJ2-2; D is unclear. Trimming stripped 1 base from V and 0 bases from J, with 9 bases between. CDR1 is SGHVS and CDR2 is FQNEAQ in the germline V gene. The CDR3 runs 16 residues. The CDR3 reads CASSLVLPANTGELFF. CDR3 sequence (DNA): TGTGCCAGCAGCTTAGTTTTACCGGCGAACACCGGGGAGCTGTTTTTT.

The chain carries TRBV10-3 and TRBJ2-7, with TRBD2 matching over 10 bases. The ends lost 8 bases at V and 7 bases at J; junction bases unmatched: 14. The CDR3 covers 15 residues. The germline gives CDR1 ENHRY, CDR2 SYGVKD. The CDR3: CAIGSGLAGVREQYF. For the CDR3, the DNA is TGTGCCATCGGAAGCGGGCTAGCGGGAGTCCGGGAGCAGTACTTC.

The chain links TRBV9 to TRBJ2-3; D is uncertain. The CDR3 covers 14 residues. V dropped 3 bases and J dropped 0 bases, with 8 bases sitting between them. Germline CDR1 SGDLS, CDR2 YYNGEE. In nucleotides, the CDR3 is TGTGCCAGCAGCGCCCTAGAGAGCACAGATACGCAGTATTTT. It specifies CASSALESTDTQYF.

CDR3 in DNA: TGTGCCAGCAGCAGGACAGGGGAGCGCAATGAGCAGTTCTTC. Translated, it gives CASSRTGERNEQFF. The V and J genes are TRBV7-2 and TRBJ2-1; 9 nucleotides line up with TRBD1. The germline V gene has CDR1 SGHTA and CDR2 FQGNSA. CDR3 length equals 14 residues. The J segment lost 6 bases and the V segment lost 5 bases, leaving 5 bases of the junction unmatched.

A single count supports this clone. This chain joins TRBV9 and TRBJ2-1, with a tentative D call TRBD1 (5 bases). The CDR3 is 16 residues long. V lost 0 bases and J lost 9, with 19 bases in between. Germline assignment: CDR1 SGDLS and CDR2 YYNGEE. The CDR3 reads CASSVVSRGLHGEQFF. The CDR3 DNA is TGTGCCAGCAGCGTAGTTTCTAGGGGCCTACATGGTGAGCAGTTCTTC.

The genes are TRBV7-2 and TRBJ1-1, with D possibly TRBD1 on 6 matching bases. V lost 7 bases to trimming and J lost 5 bases, with 11 bases between them. The CDR3 is 12 residues long. The germline V gene encodes CDR1 SGHTA and CDR2 FQGNSA. DNA for the CDR3: TGTGCCAGCACCGGACAGTTTACTGAAGCTTTCTTT. Amino acid sequence: CASTGQFTEAFF.